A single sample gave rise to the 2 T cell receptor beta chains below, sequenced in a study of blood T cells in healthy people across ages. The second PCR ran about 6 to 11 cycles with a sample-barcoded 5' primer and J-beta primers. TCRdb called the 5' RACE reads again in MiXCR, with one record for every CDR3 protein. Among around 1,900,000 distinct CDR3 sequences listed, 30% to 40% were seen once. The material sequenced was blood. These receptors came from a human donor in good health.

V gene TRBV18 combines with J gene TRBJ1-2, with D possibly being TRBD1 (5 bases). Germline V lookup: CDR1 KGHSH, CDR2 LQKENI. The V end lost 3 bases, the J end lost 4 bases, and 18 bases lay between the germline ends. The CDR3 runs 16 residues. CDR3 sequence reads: CASSPTPGEGVYGYTF. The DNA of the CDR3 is TGTGCCAGCTCACCTACACCCGGGGAAGGGGTCTATGGCTACACCTTC. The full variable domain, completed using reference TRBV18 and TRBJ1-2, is NAGVMQNPRHLVRRRGQEARLRCSPMKGHSHVYWYRQLPEEGLKFMVYLQKENIIDESGMPKERFSAEFPKEGPSILRIQQVVRGDSAAYFCASSPTPGEGVYGYTFGSGTRLTVV.

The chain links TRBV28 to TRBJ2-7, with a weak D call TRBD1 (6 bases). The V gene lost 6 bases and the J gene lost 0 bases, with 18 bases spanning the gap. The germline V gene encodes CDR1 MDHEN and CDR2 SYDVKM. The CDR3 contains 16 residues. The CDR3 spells CASRYSGTCLSYEQYF. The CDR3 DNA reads TGTGCCAGCAGATACTCCGGGACATGCCTCTCCTACGAGCAGTACTTC.